The TCR beta chain described here comes from a study of metastatic and nonmetastatic thyroid tumors. The wider study: Comparison of repertoires was carried out across blood and tumor or nodule tissue from malignant and benign thyroid patients.

TCRdb recomputed clones from the PCR reads via MiXCR. Among under 8,000 clones, 25% to 30% were seen once, and the ten largest hold about 15%. All patients were treatment-naive before thyroid surgery. The CDR3 contains 14 residues. V lost 1 base to trimming and J lost 4 bases, with 9 bases between them. Germline V CDR1 and CDR2: LGHNA, YNFKEQ. This clone qualifies as medium-sized. The source material was adjacent normal tissue. The gene calls are TRBV4-2 and TRBJ2-3, with no clear D. This TCR came from a male donor with papillary thyroid cancer or a benign thyroid nodule (not recorded which). Some clones in this sample may be carry-over from other donors' samples. The CDR3 is CASSQADSSDTQYF. The CDR3 nucleotides read TGTGCCAGCAGCCAAGCTGATAGTTCAGATACGCAGTATTTT.